This T cell receptor (beta chain) was sequenced during a study of Graves' ophthalmopathy and Graves' hyperthyroidism. About the research overall: Hyperthyroidism was classified as stable if no ophthalmopathy occurred within 18 months of follow-up. General study findings and limits: Most thyroid clonotypes with frequency above 0.001 were detected in blood too.

This CDR3 contains 17 residues. CDR1 MNHNY and CDR2 SVGAGI come from the germline V gene (reference sequence). After removal of 2 bases from V and 8 bases from J, the junction contained 8 bases not matched to a gene. The authors enrolled newly diagnosed hyperthyroidism patients aged 18 to 65 with under 2 months' duration. In its sample, this clonotype was seen many times. Its antigen is not known. CDR3 regions of TCR beta were amplified from RNA transcripts. HTBI primers were used in a first-round RT-PCR, which preceded a second-round multiplex PCR. Using its own MiXCR run on the multiplex PCR reads, TCRdb lists one record per CDR3 protein. The top ten hold about 4.2% of the sample, which has about 550,000 distinct CDR3 sequences, approximately 35% seen once.

The V call is TRBV6-6, the J call TRBJ2-1, with 14 bases lining up with TRBD2. The sample consisted of peripheral blood or thyroid tissue (not recorded which). This sequence was found in an adult man with Graves' hyperthyroidism. CDR3 nucleotide sequence: TGTGCCAGCAGTTACGGTTCGGGACTAGCGGGGGCGTATGAGCAGTTCTTC. This gives the protein CASSYGSGLAGAYEQFF.